These 14 T cell receptor beta chains originate from one sample sequenced in a study of blood T cell repertoires in COVID-19. The protocol was immunoSEQ multiplex PCR, while the TCRdb copy is restricted to in-frame clones and leaves out a portion. The sample has approximately 230,000 clones; around 83% are singletons. The sequenced sample was peripheral blood. The source is a man older than 75 with acute or convalescent COVID-19.

The chain joins TRBV5-1 to TRBJ2-1; D is perhaps TRBD2 (7 bases). CDR1 is SGHRS and CDR2 is YFSETQ in the germline V gene. V dropped 6 bases and J dropped 2 bases, with 15 bases sitting between them. This CDR3 region has 15 residues. CDR3 in DNA: TGCGCCAGCAACCCGTCGGGGGGCACCTACAATGAGCAGTTCTTC. Protein product: CASNPSGGTYNEQFF.

This chain connects TRBV21-1 to TRBJ2-3; the table gives TRBD2 as D, unverified against the DNA. TRBV21-1 is flagged as a pseudogene. The CDR3 is made up of 16 amino acids. CDR3 region: CARKDGERAPPDTQYF. The CDR3 DNA follows: TGTGCCAGAAAAGATGGGGAGCGGGCTCCCCCCGATACGCAGTATTTT.

Worth noting for this clone: The identical CDR3 is also encoded by other nucleotide sequences in the sample. J is TRBJ2-1 and V is TRBV3-1 (or the pseudogene TRBV3-2); tentative D call: TRBD2 (5 bases). V was trimmed by 1 base and J by 0 bases, leaving 7 bases between them. This CDR3 is built from 15 residues. Germline loops: CDR1 LGHDT, CDR2 YNNKEL (reference sequence). CDR3 loop: CASSQGGSSYNEQFF. The DNA of the CDR3 is TGTGCCAGCAGCCAAGGAGGGAGCTCCTACAATGAGCAGTTCTTC.

The chain combines TRBV30 with TRBJ2-1; TRBD2 agrees at 8 bases. CDR3 length equals 13 residues. After removal of 7 bases from V and 6 bases from J, the junction contained 8 bases not matched to a gene. CDR1 is GTSNPN and CDR2 is SVGIG in the germline V gene (reference sequence). The CDR3 DNA reads as TGTGCCTCCGCCGGGCTAGCGGGCAATGAGCAGTTCTTC. This gives the protein CASAGLAGNEQFF.

This chain connects TRBV11-2 to TRBJ2-2, with D hard to call. Between the trimmed V and J ends, which lost 3 bases and 5 bases, there was a span of 7 bases. Germline CDR1 is SGHAT and CDR2 is FQNNGV. The CDR3 covers 13 residues. The CDR3 is CASSFWRTGELFF. CDR3 bases: TGTGCCAGCAGCTTTTGGAGAACCGGGGAGCTGTTTTTT. The variable domain in full, with the rest retrieved from reference TRBV11-2 and TRBJ2-2, is EAGVAQSPRYKIIEKRQSVAFWCNPISGHATLYWYQQILGQGPKLLIQFQNNGVVDDSQLPKDRFSAERLKGVDSTLKIQPAKLEDSAVYLCASSFWRTGELFFGEGSRLTVL.

The chain recombines TRBV3-1 (or the pseudogene TRBV3-2) with TRBJ2-1; D is perhaps TRBD1 (6 bases). CDR3 size: 17 residues. V was pared by 6 bases and J by 3 bases, with 21 bases between. Germline V gene data show CDR1 as LGHDT and CDR2 as YNNKEL (reference sequence). In DNA form, the CDR3 reads TGTGCCAGCAGTCCAACCTCCCTGAGGGGGAGCTACAATGAGCAGTTCTTC. Amino acids: CASSPTSLRGSYNEQFF.

This chain uses TRBV19 with TRBJ1-1; TRBD1 is a possible D gene (5 bases). Germline CDR1 reads LNHDA; CDR2 reads SQIVND (reference sequence). The CDR3 consists of 14 residues. Trimming shortened V by 6 bases and J by 2 bases, and 13 bases separated the two germline ends. CDR3 sequence reads: CASRAGRRNTEAFF. Written as DNA, the CDR3 is TGTGCCAGTAGGGCGGGACGGAGAAACACTGAAGCTTTCTTT.

V gene TRBV4-1 combines with J gene TRBJ1-1; TRBD1 agrees at 8 bases. With V trimmed by 1 base and J by 0 bases, 16 bases remained unmatched. The CDR3 is 20 residues long. Looked up from germline, CDR1 is MGHRA and CDR2 is YSYEKL. The CDR3 spells CASSQVQGLSRGRMNTEAFF. The CDR3 DNA is TGCGCCAGCAGCCAAGTCCAAGGATTGTCCAGGGGGCGAATGAACACTGAAGCTTTCTTT.

The CDR3, as DNA: TGTGCCAGCAGTGAAGCGGCAGGGGCTCCCATCTACGAGCAGTACTTC. This encodes CASSEAAGAPIYEQYF. V and J are TRBV6-1 and TRBJ2-7; tentative D call: TRBD1 (6 bases). Germline V gene lookup returns CDR1 MNHNS and CDR2 SASEGT. This CDR3 region has 16 residues. V was clipped by 0 bases and J by 3 bases, with 15 bases between them.

The rearrangement joins TRBV6-5 to TRBJ2-1, with 11 bases fitting TRBD2. The CDR3 contains 15 residues. V shed 4 bases, J shed 2 bases, and the junction held 1 base outside the gene matches. The germline V gene has CDR1 MNHEY and CDR2 SVGAGI. CDR3 coding DNA: TGTGCCAGCAGTTTGACTAGCGGGGCCTACAATGAGCAGTTCTTC. It codes for CASSLTSGAYNEQFF.

V and J are TRBV28 and TRBJ1-1; D might be TRBD1 (6 bases). Germline CDR1 is MDHEN and CDR2 is SYDVKM. CDR3 size: 15 residues. V was shortened by 4 bases and J by 7 bases, with 19 bases between the two germline ends. The CDR3: CASSSPAGVAGEAFF. In DNA, the CDR3 is TGTGCCAGCAGTTCCCCGGCAGGGGTCGCCGGTGAAGCTTTCTTT.

This rearrangement joins TRBV2 to TRBJ1-6, with 9 bases identical to TRBD1. This CDR3 spans 14 amino acids. Per germline, CDR1 SNHLY and CDR2 FYNNEI. Germline trimming cut 7 bases from V and 10 bases from J; bases unmatched to any gene: 8. The CDR3: CASNLGTGSSPLHF. Written as DNA, the CDR3 is TGTGCCAGCAACCTAGGGACAGGGAGCTCACCCCTCCACTTT. Filled out from reference TRBV2 and TRBJ1-6, the complete variable domain reads EPEVTQTPSHQVTQMGQEVILRCVPISNHLYFYWYRQILGQKVEFLVSFYNNEISEKSEIFDDQFSVERPDGSNFTLKIRSTKLEDSAMYFCASNLGTGSSPLHFGNGTRLTVT.

This chain connects TRBV24-1 to TRBJ2-1, with D possibly TRBD1 on 6 matching bases. In germline, CDR1 is KGHDR, CDR2 SFDVKD. CDR3 length: 16 residues. The V and J ends lost 3 bases and 3 bases respectively, with 14 bases between them. CDR3 protein: CATSDPRQDYYNEQFF. CDR3 nucleotides: TGTGCCACCAGTGATCCCCGACAGGATTACTACAATGAGCAGTTCTTC.

This rearrangement joins TRBV11-2 to TRBJ1-3; weak D call: TRBD1 (6 bases). There are 15 residues in the CDR3. Germline V gene data show CDR1 as SGHAT and CDR2 as FQNNGV. Between the trimmed V and J ends, which lost 5 bases and 3 bases, there was a span of 14 bases. This CDR3 is CASSPYRDRGNTIYF. CDR3 DNA sequence: TGTGCCAGCAGCCCTTACAGGGATCGTGGAAACACCATATATTTT.